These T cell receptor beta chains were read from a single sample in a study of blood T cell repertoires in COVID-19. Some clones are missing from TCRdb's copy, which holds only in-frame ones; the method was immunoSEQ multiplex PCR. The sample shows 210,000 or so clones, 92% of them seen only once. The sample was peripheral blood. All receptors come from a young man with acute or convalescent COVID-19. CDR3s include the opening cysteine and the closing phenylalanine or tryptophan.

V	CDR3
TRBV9	CASSPWTVPSSGANVLTF
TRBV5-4	CASSLVLHLGTDTQYF
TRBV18	CASSPRGDSNQPQHF
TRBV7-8	CASSHPRDTQYF
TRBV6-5	CASSYSRTGPYGYTF
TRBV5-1	CASSVQGTENIQYF
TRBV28	CASREGGNQPQHF
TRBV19	CASTSQGSGEKLFF
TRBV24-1	CATSEPAGGLSNEQFF
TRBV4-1	CASSQLDTLTEAFF
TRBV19	CASSVLVAGTDTQYF
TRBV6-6	CASSLGQQINYGYTF
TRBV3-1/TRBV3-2	CASSPGQGKAQYF
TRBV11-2	CASSSGLITGELFF
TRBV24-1	CATSDLTGNYGYTF
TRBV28	CASGRQGSTDTQYF
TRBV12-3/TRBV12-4	CASSLVGSHGYTF
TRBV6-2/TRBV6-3	CASSSLLDTYYGYTF
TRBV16	CASSPQEAGANVLTF
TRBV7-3	CASSEPTGSTTGTEAFF
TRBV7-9	CASSLYGDYEQYF
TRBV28	CASSAGVETQYF